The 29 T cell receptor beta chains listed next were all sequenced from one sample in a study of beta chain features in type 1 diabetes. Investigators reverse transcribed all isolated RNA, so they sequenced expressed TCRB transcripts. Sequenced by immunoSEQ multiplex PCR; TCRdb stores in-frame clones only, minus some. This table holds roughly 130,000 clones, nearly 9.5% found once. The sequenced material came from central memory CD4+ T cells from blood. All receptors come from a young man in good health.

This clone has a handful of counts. CDR3 in DNA: TGTGCCAGCAGCTTGGGCGGGGCGTCTGAGACCCAGTACTTC. Translation: CASSLGGASETQYF. The V and J genes are TRBV5-4 and TRBJ2-5, with a weak D call TRBD2 (6 bases). The CDR3 runs to 14 residues. Trimming removed 0 bases at V and 5 bases at J, with 11 bases between. Germline V lookup: CDR1 SGHNT, CDR2 YYREEE (reference sequence).

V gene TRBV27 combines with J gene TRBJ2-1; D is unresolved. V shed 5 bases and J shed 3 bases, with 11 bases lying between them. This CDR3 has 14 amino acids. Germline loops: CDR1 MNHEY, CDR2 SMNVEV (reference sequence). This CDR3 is CASSLGKYYNEQFF. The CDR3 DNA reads TGTGCCAGCAGTCTGGGCAAGTACTACAATGAGCAGTTCTTC.

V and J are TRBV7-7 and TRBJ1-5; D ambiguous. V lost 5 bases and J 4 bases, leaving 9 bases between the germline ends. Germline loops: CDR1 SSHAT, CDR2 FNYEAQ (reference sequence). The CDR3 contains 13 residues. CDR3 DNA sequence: TGTGCCAGCAGCATAACAGAGAATCAGCCCCAGCATTTT. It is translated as CASSITENQPQHF.

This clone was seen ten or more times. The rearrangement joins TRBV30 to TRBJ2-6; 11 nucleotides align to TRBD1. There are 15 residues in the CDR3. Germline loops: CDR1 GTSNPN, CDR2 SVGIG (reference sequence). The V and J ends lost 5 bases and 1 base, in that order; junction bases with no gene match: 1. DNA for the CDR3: TGTGCCTGGGGGACAGGGGGATCTGGGGCCAACGTCCTGACTTTC. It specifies CAWGTGGSGANVLTF.

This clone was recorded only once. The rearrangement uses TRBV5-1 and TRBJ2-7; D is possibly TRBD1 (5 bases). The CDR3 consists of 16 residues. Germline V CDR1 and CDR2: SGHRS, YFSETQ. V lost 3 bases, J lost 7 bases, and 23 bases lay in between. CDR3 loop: CASSSVTDTYNSEQYF. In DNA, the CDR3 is TGCGCCAGCAGCTCCGTGACGGACACTTATAACTCTGAGCAGTACTTC.

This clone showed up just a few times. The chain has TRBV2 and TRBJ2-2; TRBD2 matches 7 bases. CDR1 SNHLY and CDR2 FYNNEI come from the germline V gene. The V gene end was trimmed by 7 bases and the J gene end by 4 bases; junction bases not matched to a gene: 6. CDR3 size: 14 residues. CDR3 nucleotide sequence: TGTGCCAGCAAGCTGCGGGAGCTCACCGGGGAGCTGTTTTTT. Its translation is CASKLRELTGELFF.

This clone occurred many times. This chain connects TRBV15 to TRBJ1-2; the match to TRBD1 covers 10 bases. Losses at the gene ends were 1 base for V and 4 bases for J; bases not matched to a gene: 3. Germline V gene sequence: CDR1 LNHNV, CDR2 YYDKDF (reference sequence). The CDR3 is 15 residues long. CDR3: CATSRGQGAGYGYTF. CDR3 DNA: TGTGCCACCAGCAGAGGACAGGGGGCGGGCTATGGCTACACCTTC. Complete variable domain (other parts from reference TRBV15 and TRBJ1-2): DAMVIQNPRYQVTQFGKPVTLSCSQTLNHNVMYWYQQKSSQAPKLLFHYYDKDFNNEADTPDNFQSRRPNTSFCFLDIRSPGLGDTAMYLCATSRGQGAGYGYTFGSGTRLTVV.

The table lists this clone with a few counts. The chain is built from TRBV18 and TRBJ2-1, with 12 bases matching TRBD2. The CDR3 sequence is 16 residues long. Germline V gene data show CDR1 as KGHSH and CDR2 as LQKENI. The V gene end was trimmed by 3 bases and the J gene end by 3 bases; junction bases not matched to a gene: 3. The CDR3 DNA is TGTGCCAGCTCACCCGGACTAGCGGGGAGCTACAATGAGCAGTTCTTC. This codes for CASSPGLAGSYNEQFF.

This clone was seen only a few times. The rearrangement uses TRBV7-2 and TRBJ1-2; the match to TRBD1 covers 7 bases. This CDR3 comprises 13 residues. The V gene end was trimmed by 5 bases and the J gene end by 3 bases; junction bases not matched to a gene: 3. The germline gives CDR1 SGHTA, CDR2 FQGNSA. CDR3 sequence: CASSQDRDYGYTF. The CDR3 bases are TGTGCCAGCAGCCAAGACAGGGACTATGGCTACACCTTC.

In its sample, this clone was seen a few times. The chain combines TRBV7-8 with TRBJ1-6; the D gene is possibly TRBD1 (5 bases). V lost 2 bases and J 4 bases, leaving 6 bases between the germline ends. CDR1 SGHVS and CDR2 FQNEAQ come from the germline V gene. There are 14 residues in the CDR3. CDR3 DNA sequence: TGTGCCAGCAGCTTACAGGGTTATAATTCACCCCTCCACTTT. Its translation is CASSLQGYNSPLHF.

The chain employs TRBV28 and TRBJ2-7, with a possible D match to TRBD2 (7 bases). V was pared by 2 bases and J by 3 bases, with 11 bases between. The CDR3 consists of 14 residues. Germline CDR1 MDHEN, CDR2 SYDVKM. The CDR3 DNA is TGTGCCAGCAGTTTACGGGGGGCAGGCTACGAGCAGTACTTC. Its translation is CASSLRGAGYEQYF.

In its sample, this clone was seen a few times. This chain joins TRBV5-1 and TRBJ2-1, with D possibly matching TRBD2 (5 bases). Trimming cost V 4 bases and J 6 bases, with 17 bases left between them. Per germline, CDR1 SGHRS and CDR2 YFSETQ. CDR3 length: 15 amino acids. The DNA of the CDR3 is TGCGCCAGCAGCACGGAGGCTAGCTTGGGCAATGAGCAGTTCTTC. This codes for CASSTEASLGNEQFF. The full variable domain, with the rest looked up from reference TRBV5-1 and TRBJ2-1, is KAGVTQTPRYLIKTRGQQVTLSCSPISGHRSVSWYQQTPGQGLQFLFEYFSETQRNKGNFPGRFSGRQFSNSRSEMNVSTLELGDSALYLCASSTEASLGNEQFFGPGTRLTVL.

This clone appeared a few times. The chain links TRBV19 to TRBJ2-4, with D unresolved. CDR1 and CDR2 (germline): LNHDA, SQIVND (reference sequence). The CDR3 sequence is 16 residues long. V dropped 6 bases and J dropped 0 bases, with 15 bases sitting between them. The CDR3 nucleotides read TGTGCCAGTAGCACCAACTACCGTCTAGCCAAAAACATTCAGTACTTC. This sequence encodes CASSTNYRLAKNIQYF.

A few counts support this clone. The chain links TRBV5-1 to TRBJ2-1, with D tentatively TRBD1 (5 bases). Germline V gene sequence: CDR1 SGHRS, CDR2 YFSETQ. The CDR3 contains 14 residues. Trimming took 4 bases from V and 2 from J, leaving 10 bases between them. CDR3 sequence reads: CASSRTTAYNEQFF. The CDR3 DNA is TGCGCCAGCAGCCGGACAACCGCCTACAATGAGCAGTTCTTC.

CDR3 residues: CASSLTGAYNEQFF. DNA for the CDR3: TGTGCCAGCAGTCTGACAGGGGCTTACAATGAGCAGTTCTTC. The chain combines TRBV6-6 with TRBJ2-1; 8 bases match TRBD1. The germline V gene encodes CDR1 MNHNY and CDR2 SVGAGI (reference sequence). CDR3 length: 14 amino acids. With 5 bases clipped from V and 4 bases from J, the junction kept 4 bases outside the gene matches.

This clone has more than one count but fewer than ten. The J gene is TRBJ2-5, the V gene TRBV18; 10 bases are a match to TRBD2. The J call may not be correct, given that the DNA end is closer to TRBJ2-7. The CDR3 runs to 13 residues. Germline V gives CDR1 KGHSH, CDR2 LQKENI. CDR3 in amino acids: CASSPGTSDEQYF. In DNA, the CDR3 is TGTGCCAGCTCACCAGGGACTAGCGACGAGCAGTACTTC.

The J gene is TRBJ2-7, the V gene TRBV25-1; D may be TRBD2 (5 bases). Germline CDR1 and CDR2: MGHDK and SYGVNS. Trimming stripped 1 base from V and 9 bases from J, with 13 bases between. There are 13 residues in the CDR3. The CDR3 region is CASSESGVQAQYF. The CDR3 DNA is TGTGCCAGCAGTGAATCCGGGGTCCAGGCGCAGTACTTC.

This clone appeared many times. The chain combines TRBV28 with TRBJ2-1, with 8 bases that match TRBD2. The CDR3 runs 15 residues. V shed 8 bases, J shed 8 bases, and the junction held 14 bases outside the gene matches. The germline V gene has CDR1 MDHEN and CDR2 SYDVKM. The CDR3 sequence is CASGSGTRAVDEQFF. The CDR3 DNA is TGTGCCAGCGGTTCCGGGACTAGGGCTGTCGATGAGCAGTTCTTC. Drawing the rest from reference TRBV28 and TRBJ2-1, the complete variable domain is DVKVTQSSRYLVKRTGEKVFLECVQDMDHENMFWYRQDPGLGLRLIYFSYDVKMKEKGDIPEGYSVSREKKERFSLILESASTNQTSMYLCASGSGTRAVDEQFFGPGTRLTVL.

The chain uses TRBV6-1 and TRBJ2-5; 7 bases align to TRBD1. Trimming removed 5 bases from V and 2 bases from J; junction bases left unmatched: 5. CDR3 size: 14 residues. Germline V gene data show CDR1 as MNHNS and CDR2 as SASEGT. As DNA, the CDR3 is TGTGCCAGCAGTTATCAGACAGGGCAAGAGACCCAGTACTTC. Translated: CASSYQTGQETQYF.

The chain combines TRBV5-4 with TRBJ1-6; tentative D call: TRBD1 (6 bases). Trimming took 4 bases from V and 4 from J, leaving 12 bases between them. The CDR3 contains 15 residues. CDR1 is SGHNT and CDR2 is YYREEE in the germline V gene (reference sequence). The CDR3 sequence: CASSQQGLYNSPLHF. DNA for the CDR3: TGTGCCAGCAGCCAGCAGGGGCTTTATAATTCACCCCTCCACTTT. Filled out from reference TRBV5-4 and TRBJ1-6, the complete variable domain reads ETGVTQSPTHLIKTRGQQVTLRCSSQSGHNTVSWYQQALGQGPQFIFQYYREEENGRGNFPPRFSGLQFPNYSSELNVNALELDDSALYLCASSQQGLYNSPLHFGNGTRLTVT.

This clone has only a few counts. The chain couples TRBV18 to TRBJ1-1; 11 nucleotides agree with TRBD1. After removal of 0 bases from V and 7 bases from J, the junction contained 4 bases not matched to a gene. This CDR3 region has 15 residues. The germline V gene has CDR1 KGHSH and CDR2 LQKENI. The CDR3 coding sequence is TGTGCCAGCTCACCACCTGGACAGGGGGCCGGTGAAGCTTTCTTT. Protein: CASSPPGQGAGEAFF.

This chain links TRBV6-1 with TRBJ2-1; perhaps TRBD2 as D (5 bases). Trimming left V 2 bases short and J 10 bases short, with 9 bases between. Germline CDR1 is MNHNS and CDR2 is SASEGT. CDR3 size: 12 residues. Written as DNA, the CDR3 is TGTGCCAGCAGTGAAAGTGGGAGAGAGCAGTTCTTC. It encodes CASSESGREQFF.

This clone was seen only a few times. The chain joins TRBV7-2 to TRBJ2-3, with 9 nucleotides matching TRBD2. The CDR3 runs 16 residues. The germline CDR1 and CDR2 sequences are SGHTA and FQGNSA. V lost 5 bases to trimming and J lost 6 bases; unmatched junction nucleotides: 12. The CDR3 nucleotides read TGTGCCAGCAGCCCAGACCCCCTAGCGGGAACCGATACGCAGTATTTT. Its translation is CASSPDPLAGTDTQYF. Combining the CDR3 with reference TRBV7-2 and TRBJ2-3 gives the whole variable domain GAGVSQSPSNKVTEKGKDVELRCDPISGHTALYWYRQSLGQGLEFLIYFQGNSAPDKSGLPSDRFSAERTGGSVSTLTIQRTQQEDSAVYLCASSPDPLAGTDTQYFGPGTRLTVL.

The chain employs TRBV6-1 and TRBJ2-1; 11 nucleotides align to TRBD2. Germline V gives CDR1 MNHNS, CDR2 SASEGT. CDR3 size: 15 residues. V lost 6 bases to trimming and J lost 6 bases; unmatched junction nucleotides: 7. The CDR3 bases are TGTGCCAGCAGACCCGGACTAGCGGGTAGCAATGAGCAGTTCTTC. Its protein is CASRPGLAGSNEQFF.

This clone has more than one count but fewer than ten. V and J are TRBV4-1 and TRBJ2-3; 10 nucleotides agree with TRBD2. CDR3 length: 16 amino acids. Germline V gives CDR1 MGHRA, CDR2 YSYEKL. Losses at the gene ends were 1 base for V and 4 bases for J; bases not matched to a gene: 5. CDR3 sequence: CASSQGSGGGADTQYF. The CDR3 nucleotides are TGCGCCAGCAGCCAAGGAAGCGGGGGGGGAGCAGATACGCAGTATTTT.

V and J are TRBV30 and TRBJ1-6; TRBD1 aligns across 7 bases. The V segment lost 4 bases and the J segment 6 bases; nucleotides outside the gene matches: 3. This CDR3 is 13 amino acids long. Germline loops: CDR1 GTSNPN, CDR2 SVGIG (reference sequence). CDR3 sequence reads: CAWTGTANSPLHF. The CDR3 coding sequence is TGTGCCTGGACCGGGACAGCTAATTCACCCCTCCACTTT.

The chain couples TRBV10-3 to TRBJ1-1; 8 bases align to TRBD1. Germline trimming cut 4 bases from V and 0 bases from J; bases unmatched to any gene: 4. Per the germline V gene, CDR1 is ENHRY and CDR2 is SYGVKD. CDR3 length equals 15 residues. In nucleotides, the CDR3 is TGTGCCATCAGTGCGGCAGGGGGCCTGAACACTGAAGCTTTCTTT. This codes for CAISAAGGLNTEAFF.

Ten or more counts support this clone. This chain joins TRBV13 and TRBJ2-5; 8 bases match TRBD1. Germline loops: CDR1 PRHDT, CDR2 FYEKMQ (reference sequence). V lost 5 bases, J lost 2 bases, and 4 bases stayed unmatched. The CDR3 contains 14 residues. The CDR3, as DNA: TGTGCCAGCAGCGCACGACAGGGGCAAGAGACCCAGTACTTC. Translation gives CASSARQGQETQYF.

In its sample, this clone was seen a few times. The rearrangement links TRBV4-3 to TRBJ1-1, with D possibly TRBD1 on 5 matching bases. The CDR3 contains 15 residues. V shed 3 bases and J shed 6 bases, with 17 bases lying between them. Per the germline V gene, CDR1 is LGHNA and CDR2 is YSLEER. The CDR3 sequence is CASSQGGSGSAEAFF. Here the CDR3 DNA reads TGCGCCAGCAGCCAGGGGGGGTCCGGGTCGGCTGAAGCTTTCTTT.